What follows are 18 T cell receptor beta chains derived from one specimen sequenced in a study of shared clonotypes between healthy human individuals. Some clones are missing from TCRdb's copy, which holds only in-frame ones; the method was immunoSEQ multiplex PCR. The sample records about 110,000 clones, around 65% being singletons. Sequencing was carried out using memory CD8+ T cells sorted from blood. The subset was: CD45RO+ cells pooled with CCR7-negative TemRA cells. Receptor source: a young woman in good health.

This chain joins TRBV2 and TRBJ2-4; D assignment may be TRBD1 or TRBD2 (5 bases each). In germline, CDR1 is SNHLY, CDR2 FYNNEI. The length of the CDR3 is 14 residues. Deletions cut 4 bases from V and 7 bases from J, with 14 bases between. The CDR3 region is CASSVTLWGNIQYF. In DNA form, the CDR3 reads TGTGCCAGCAGTGTTACCTTGTGGGGGAACATTCAGTACTTC. Supplemented by reference TRBV2 and TRBJ2-4, the full variable domain reads EPEVTQTPSHQVTQMGQEVILRCVPISNHLYFYWYRQILGQKVEFLVSFYNNEISEKSEIFDDQFSVERPDGSNFTLKIRSTKLEDSAMYFCASSVTLWGNIQYFGAGTRLSVL.

The chain has TRBV11-3 and TRBJ2-1, with D possibly being TRBD1 (6 bases). Per the germline V gene, CDR1 is SGHNT and CDR2 is YENEEA. The length of the CDR3 is 14 residues. The V end was cut by 5 bases, the J end by 4 bases, with 12 bases between. The CDR3 spells CASSNTGNYNEQFF. In nucleotides, the CDR3 is TGTGCCAGCAGCAACACAGGGAATTACAATGAGCAGTTCTTC.

The count of this clone is one. The CDR3 is CASSTSTPPADSSYNEQFF. CDR3 in DNA: TGTGCCAGCAGCACCTCTACCCCACCCGCGGACAGCTCCTACAATGAGCAGTTCTTC. The V and J genes are TRBV27 and TRBJ2-1, with D tentatively TRBD1 (6 bases). The V end lost 6 bases, the J end lost 0 bases, and 24 bases lay between the germline ends. The germline CDR1 and CDR2 sequences are MNHEY and SMNVEV (reference sequence). The CDR3 totals 19 residues.

The chain carries TRBV13 and TRBJ2-5, with TRBD2 matching 10 bases. Trimming at V came to 4 bases and at J to 1 base, leaving 6 bases not matched to a gene. Germline CDR1 reads PRHDT; CDR2 reads FYEKMQ (reference sequence). CDR3 size: 16 residues. The CDR3 DNA follows: TGTGCCAGCAGCTCCCTAGCGGGAGACCTCCAAGAGACCCAGTACTTC. Its translation is CASSSLAGDLQETQYF.

This clone was observed many times. The gene calls are TRBV10-3 and TRBJ2-6; TRBD1 matches at 7 bases. V was clipped by 11 bases and J by 0 bases; unmatched bases: 7. This CDR3 is built from 15 residues. CDR1 and CDR2 from the germline V gene are ENHRY and SYGVKD. CDR3 coding DNA: TGTGCCGCCGGGACAGTCCTCTCTGGGGCCAACGTCCTGACTTTC. Translating gives CAAGTVLSGANVLTF.

This clone has ten or more counts. The chain carries TRBV6-1 and TRBJ2-5; 7 nucleotides match TRBD1. The CDR3 sequence is 15 residues long. In germline, CDR1 is MNHNS, CDR2 SASEGT. Trimming took 2 bases from V and 5 from J; bases not matched to a gene: 8. The CDR3 DNA reads TGTGCCAGCAGTGAACGGTTAGGGGGCGGCGAGACCCAGTACTTC. Translating gives CASSERLGGGETQYF.

J is TRBJ2-7 and V is TRBV2; D is perhaps TRBD2 (6 bases). Germline values: CDR1 SNHLY, CDR2 FYNNEI. This CDR3 is built from 17 residues. V was trimmed by 5 bases and J by 5 bases, leaving 25 bases between them. The CDR3 sequence is CASSPGLFTPLPDEQYF. CDR3 DNA: TGTGCCAGCAGTCCGGGACTCTTTACCCCTTTACCGGACGAGCAGTACTTC.

The V call is TRBV2, the J call TRBJ2-7; D not certain. Trimming pared 2 bases from V and 1 base from J, leaving 9 bases between. CDR1 is SNHLY and CDR2 is FYNNEI in the germline V gene. The CDR3 is made up of 14 amino acids. The CDR3, as DNA: TGTGCCAGCAGTGAACCCCGAAATTCCTACGAGCAGTACTTC. Translating it yields CASSEPRNSYEQYF.

This chain joins TRBV7-2 and TRBJ2-5; the match to TRBD1 covers 7 bases. The J call may be wrong; the DNA end is better matched by TRBJ2-7. The V gene's germline CDR1 is SGHTA and CDR2 FQGNSA. The CDR3 extends over 16 amino acids. CDR3 residues: CASSLAIQGSSYEQYF. The DNA of the CDR3 is TGTGCCAGCAGCTTAGCCATACAGGGGAGTTCCTACGAGCAGTACTTC.

This clone was counted a few times. The sample carries other DNA sequences with the same CDR3. This rearrangement joins TRBV6-4 to TRBJ2-1; 8 positions agree with TRBD1. With V trimmed by 8 bases and J by 6 bases, 9 bases remained unmatched. From germline, CDR1 is MRHNA and CDR2 SNTAGT. This CDR3 has 14 amino acids. This CDR3 is CASSDRVSGNEQFF. CDR3 nucleotide sequence: TGTGCCAGCTCGGACAGGGTTTCAGGCAATGAGCAGTTCTTC.

A remark on this clone: This is likely an artifact of a read error, given a far larger clone one base away. The genes are TRBV4-1 and TRBJ1-2; D not certain. The CDR3 is 13 amino acids. Germline lookup yields CDR1 MGHRA and CDR2 YSYEKL. Trimming left V 1 base short and J 3 bases short, with 6 bases between. The DNA for the CDR3 is TGCGCCAGCAGCCAAGGCGCGGACTATGGCTACACCTTC. It yields the protein CASSQGADYGYTF.

The rearrangement links TRBV7-2 to TRBJ1-1; 7 nucleotides line up with TRBD1. This CDR3 contains 14 residues. Per germline, CDR1 SGHTA and CDR2 FQGNSA. With V trimmed by 4 bases and J by 2 bases, 4 bases remained unmatched. DNA of the CDR3: TGTGCCAGCAGCTCTTGGGACAGTAACACTGAAGCTTTCTTT. Translation: CASSSWDSNTEAFF.

This clone has just one count. The rearrangement links TRBV11-2 to TRBJ2-2; D gene uncertain. The V gene's germline CDR1 is SGHAT and CDR2 FQNNGV. V lost 7 bases and J 4 bases, leaving 13 bases between the germline ends. This CDR3 has 14 amino acids. CDR3 protein: CASKDWRTTGELFF. The CDR3 bases are TGTGCCAGCAAGGATTGGCGGACCACCGGGGAGCTGTTTTTT.

This clone has a handful of counts. V usage is TRBV5-6 and J usage is TRBJ2-5; possible D gene TRBD2, 6 bases. Near its end, the DNA agrees better with TRBJ2-7, so the J call may be wrong. The CDR3 runs 15 residues. CDR1 is SGHDT, CDR2 YYEEEE, per germline. The CDR3 coding sequence is TGTGCCAGCAGCTTGTTTCTTTTGGAGGGCGACGAGCAGTACTTC. This codes for CASSLFLLEGDEQYF.

The chain links TRBV6-1 to TRBJ2-7, with 7 bases identical to TRBD2. Germline loops: CDR1 MNHNS, CDR2 SASEGT. CDR3 length: 14 amino acids. The V gene end was trimmed by 1 base and the J gene end by 0 bases; junction bases not matched to a gene: 0. This CDR3 reads CASSEGLASYEQYF. The DNA for the CDR3 is TGTGCCAGCAGTGAAGGACTAGCCTCCTACGAGCAGTACTTC.

The table lists this clone with a count of one. The chain links TRBV27 to TRBJ2-7; TRBD2 agrees at 8 bases. V lost 4 bases to trimming and J lost 3 bases; unmatched junction nucleotides: 5. Germline CDR1 MNHEY, CDR2 SMNVEV (reference sequence). This CDR3 is built from 14 residues. CDR3 residues: CASSSSGRIYEQYF. In DNA form, the CDR3 reads TGTGCCAGCAGTTCCAGCGGGAGAATCTACGAGCAGTACTTC.

This sequence joins TRBV10-3 and TRBJ2-7, with a weak D call TRBD2 (6 bases). Looked up from germline, CDR1 is ENHRY and CDR2 is SYGVKD. V was trimmed by 3 bases and J by 0 bases, leaving 18 bases between them. The CDR3 runs 17 residues. The CDR3 sequence: CAISDHALPGGSYEQYF. The DNA of the CDR3 is TGTGCCATCAGTGACCACGCCCTGCCCGGGGGCTCCTACGAGCAGTACTTC.

This clone has more than one count but fewer than ten. A single base separates this from a much larger clone, so it may be a read error. V usage is TRBV25-1 and J usage is TRBJ2-7; 10 bases line up with TRBD2. CDR3 length equals 17 residues. The germline V gene has CDR1 MGHDK and CDR2 SYGVNS. After removal of 4 bases from V and 3 bases from J, the junction contained 12 bases not matched to a gene. CDR3 bases: TGTGCCAGCAGTGGGGGCAGCGGGGGGGGGACCTACTACGAGCAGTACTTC. Encoded protein: CASSGGSGGGTYYEQYF.